The rows below give T cell receptor beta chains drawn from one sample of a study of T cells in Graves' hyperthyroidism and ophthalmopathy. TCRdb ran MiXCR on the multiplex PCR reads and lists one entry per CDR3 protein. The sample lists about 210,000 distinct CDR3 sequences, 17% occurring once. Sequenced input: blood. These receptors all stem from a man aged 50 or older with Graves' hyperthyroidism. CDR3s include the opening cysteine and the closing phenylalanine or tryptophan. Fields, in order: CDR3 DNA, CDR3 protein, D gene, J gene, clone size, V gene. A D gene is named only where the DNA matches it firmly. Size values are once, few and many counts, or a class for expanded clones, and some rows have none.

TGCAGTGACACTCCGGGACTAGCGGGAGGGATTTGCTACGAGCAGTACTTC | CSDTPGLAGGICYEQYF | TRBD2 | TRBJ2-7 | many | TRBV20-1
TGTGCCAGCAGCTTGCCTGGGACAGGGGTAGGGGCTTTCTTT | CASSLPGTGVGAFF | TRBD1 | TRBJ1-1 | few | TRBV5-6
TGTGCCAGCAGCGCAGGACTAGCTAAGAGGAGGCAGTTCTTC | CASSAGLAKRRQFF | TRBD2 | TRBJ2-1 | . | TRBV11-2
TGTGCCAGCAGTCTTGGCGGACAGCCGTCGGACACCGGGGAGCTGTTTTTT | CASSLGGQPSDTGELFF | . | TRBJ2-2 | many | TRBV7-3
TGTGCCAGCAGAAGGGGACACGGCTACGAGCAGTACTTC | CASRRGHGYEQYF | . | TRBJ2-7 | few | TRBV27
TGTGCCAGCAGTGAAGTGTTTAGCTCCTACGAGCAGTACTTC | CASSEVFSSYEQYF | . | TRBJ2-7 | many | TRBV2
TGTGCCAGCAGCCCTTTTTCCAGCGCCAGCTCCTACAATGAGCAGTTCTTC | CASSPFSSASSYNEQFF | . | TRBJ2-1 | . | TRBV6-1
TGTGCCAGCAACAACTTTCAAACCACAGATACGCAGTATTTT | CASNNFQTTDTQYF | . | TRBJ2-3 | many | TRBV2
TGTGCCAGCAGTTTAAGCTGGGGTGCGAACACTGAAGCTTTCTTT | CASSLSWGANTEAFF | . | TRBJ1-1 | many | TRBV27
TGCAGCGTTGGACAGGGGGCTAACGGGGAGCTGTTTTTT | CSVGQGANGELFF | TRBD1 | TRBJ2-2 | few | TRBV29-1
TGTGCCAGCATCCATAGTGGGCTGGAAAATACGCAGTATTTT | CASIHSGLENTQYF | . | TRBJ2-3 | many | TRBV12-3/TRBV12-4
TGTGCCACCGGCGATGGGTCTGACTTCCAAGAGACCCAGTACTTC | CATGDGSDFQETQYF | . | TRBJ2-5 | few | TRBV24-1
TGTGCCAGCTCTCCCGCCAGGGACTCCTACGAGCAGTACTTC | CASSPARDSYEQYF | . | TRBJ2-7 | many | TRBV27
TGTGCCAGCAGTTTCCGACAGGGTGGCAATCAGCCCCAGCATTTT | CASSFRQGGNQPQHF | TRBD1 | TRBJ1-5 | few | TRBV28
TGTGCCACCAGTGGTCCTGCTGGACAGCCTAACACCGGGGAGCTGTTTTTT | CATSGPAGQPNTGELFF | . | TRBJ2-2 | many | TRBV24-1
TGTGCCACCCTCCGGGGGAACTCCGAGTACACAGATACGCAGTATTTT | CATLRGNSEYTDTQYF | . | TRBJ2-3 | . | TRBV24-1
TGTGCCAGCAGTTACTCGAGGGAGCGGTCAATCTCCTACAATGAGCAGTTCTTC | CASSYSRERSISYNEQFF | . | TRBJ2-1 | many | TRBV6-2/TRBV6-3
TGTGCCAGCAGCCGTCGGACTAGCGGGAGAACAACAGATACGCAGTATTTT | CASSRRTSGRTTDTQYF | TRBD2 | TRBJ2-3 | few | TRBV5-8
TGTGCCAGCAGCCAAATGTATGAGCAGTTCTTC | CASSQMYEQFF | . | TRBJ2-1 | many | TRBV3-1
TGTGCCAGCACAGGGACAGGGGGAGACTCACTCCTCCACTTT | CASTGTGGDSLLHF | TRBD1 | TRBJ1-6 | . | TRBV9
TGTGCCAGCTCCCCGCGGGCAGCGGGGGAAGAGACCCAGTACTTC | CASSPRAAGEETQYF | TRBD2 | TRBJ2-5 | many | TRBV18
TGTGCCAGCAGCTTAAGAGGACAGGGCACTGAAGCTTTCTTT | CASSLRGQGTEAFF | TRBD1 | TRBJ1-1 | few | TRBV5-4
TGTGCCAGCAGCCTAGGGCGAATCTACGAGCAGTACTTC | CASSLGRIYEQYF | . | TRBJ2-7 | many | TRBV3-1